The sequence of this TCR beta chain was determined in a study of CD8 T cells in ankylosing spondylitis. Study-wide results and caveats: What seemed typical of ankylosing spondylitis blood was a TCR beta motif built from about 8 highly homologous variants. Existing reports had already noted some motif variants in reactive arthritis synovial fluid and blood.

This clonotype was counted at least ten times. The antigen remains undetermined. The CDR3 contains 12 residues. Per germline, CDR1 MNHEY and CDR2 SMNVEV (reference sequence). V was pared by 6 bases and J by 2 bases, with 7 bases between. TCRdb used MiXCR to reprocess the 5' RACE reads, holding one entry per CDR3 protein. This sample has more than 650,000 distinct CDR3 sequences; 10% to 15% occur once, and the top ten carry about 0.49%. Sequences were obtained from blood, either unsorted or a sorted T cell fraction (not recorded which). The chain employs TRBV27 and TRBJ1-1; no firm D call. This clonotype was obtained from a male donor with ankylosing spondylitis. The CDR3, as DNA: TGTGCCAGCAGAAGACCTAACACTGAAGCTTTCTTT. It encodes CASRRPNTEAFF.